These T cell receptor beta chains were read from a single sample in a study of regulatory T cells in long-lasting Graves disease. Each CDR3 protein gets one entry after TCRdb re-called the multiplex PCR reads with MiXCR. The data show about 540,000 distinct CDR3 sequences, less than 15% seen once. These same data were also listed under a study on T cells in Graves' hyperthyroidism and ophthalmopathy.

The specimen was peripheral blood mononuclear cells (PBMCs), collected at new diagnosis, from a patient treated with antithyroid drugs. These receptors all come from a man younger than 40 with Graves disease. CDR3s include the opening cysteine and the closing phenylalanine or tryptophan. D genes are given only for firm matches. The size field is filled for only some rows; it gives once, few, many or a size class.

J: TRBJ2-2
size: few
V: TRBV9
D: NA
CDR3: CASCWGRNTGELFF
DNA: TGTGCCAGCTGTTGGGGGAGGAACACCGGGGAGCTGTTTTTT

J: TRBJ2-5
size: many
V: TRBV29-1
D: TRBD1
CDR3: CSVVRQGLETQYF
DNA: TGCAGCGTTGTTCGACAGGGGCTAGAGACCCAGTACTTC

J: TRBJ1-4
size: NA
V: TRBV29-1
D: NA
CDR3: CSVDRVGATNEKLFF
DNA: TGCAGCGTTGATAGGGTAGGGGCAACTAATGAAAAACTGTTTTTT

J: TRBJ1-2
size: NA
V: TRBV20-1
D: TRBD1
CDR3: CSAPGQPTGVNYGYTF
DNA: TGCAGTGCCCCGGGACAGCCGACGGGGGTTAACTATGGCTACACCTTC

J: TRBJ2-1
size: many
V: TRBV5-1
D: TRBD2
CDR3: CASSAGLGNEQFF
DNA: TGCGCCAGCAGCGCCGGACTAGGCAATGAGCAGTTCTTC

J: TRBJ2-5
size: few
V: TRBV6-1
D: NA
CDR3: CASSFAGEAQYF
DNA: TGTGCCAGCAGCTTCGCCGGGGAGGCCCAGTACTTC

J: TRBJ2-1
size: many
V: TRBV12-3/TRBV12-4
D: TRBD2
CDR3: CASRRTSGGNEQFF
DNA: TGTGCCAGCAGGCGGACTAGCGGGGGGAATGAGCAGTTCTTC

J: TRBJ2-7
size: NA
V: TRBV6-2/TRBV6-3
D: TRBD2
CDR3: CAGGGAPSYEQYF
DNA: TGTGCCGGCGGGGGGGCACCCTCGTACGAGCAGTACTTC

J: TRBJ2-1
size: many
V: TRBV14
D: TRBD2
CDR3: CASSRLAGFNNEQFF
DNA: TGTGCCAGCAGCCGACTAGCGGGATTCAACAATGAGCAGTTCTTC

J: TRBJ2-7
size: many
V: TRBV29-1
D: NA
CDR3: CSAQGNDEQYF
DNA: TGCAGCGCTCAGGGTAACGACGAGCAGTACTTC

J: TRBJ1-1
size: many
V: TRBV5-1
D: NA
CDR3: CASSLEWGRAEAFF
DNA: TGCGCCAGCAGCTTAGAATGGGGTCGCGCTGAAGCTTTCTTT

J: TRBJ2-1
size: NA
V: TRBV2
D: NA
CDR3: CASIPPGTGYNEQFF
DNA: TGTGCCAGCATTCCGCCAGGGACTGGCTACAATGAGCAGTTCTTC

J: TRBJ2-7
size: NA
V: TRBV28
D: NA
CDR3: CASSGPQPYEQYF
DNA: TGTGCCAGCAGTGGGCCCCAGCCCTACGAGCAGTACTTC

J: TRBJ1-5
size: many
V: TRBV6-5
D: NA
CDR3: CASSYSPWQPQHF
DNA: TGTGCCAGCAGTTACTCCCCGTGGCAGCCCCAGCATTTT

J: TRBJ2-1
size: many
V: TRBV11-1
D: NA
CDR3: CASSSPGQDNEQFF
DNA: TGTGCCAGCAGCTCCCCGGGACAAGACAATGAGCAGTTCTTC

J: TRBJ1-1
size: many
V: TRBV5-1
D: NA
CDR3: CASSLYSGSSSAFF
DNA: TGCGCCAGCAGCTTGTATTCGGGGAGTAGCTCGGCTTTCTTT

J: TRBJ2-1
size: many
V: TRBV5-1
D: TRBD2
CDR3: CASSLELAGGNEQFF
DNA: TGCGCCAGCAGCTTGGAATTAGCGGGAGGCAATGAGCAGTTCTTC

J: TRBJ2-3
size: many
V: TRBV2
D: NA
CDR3: CASRYSGDTQYF
DNA: TGTGCCAGCAGATACTCGGGAGATACGCAGTATTTT

J: TRBJ1-2
size: many
V: TRBV27
D: NA
CDR3: CASSSTGIGYTF
DNA: TGTGCCAGCAGTTCCACAGGAATCGGCTACACCTTC

J: TRBJ2-3
size: NA
V: TRBV29-1
D: NA
CDR3: CSVEKGLTSTDTQYF
DNA: TGCAGCGTTGAAAAAGGACTAACGAGCACAGATACGCAGTATTTT

J: TRBJ1-6
size: NA
V: TRBV28
D: NA
CDR3: CASRRDGHNSPLHF
DNA: TGTGCCAGCAGGCGGGACGGACATAATTCACCCCTCCACTTT

J: TRBJ2-1
size: many
V: TRBV24-1
D: NA
CDR3: CATSDSIPGTVLHNEQFF
DNA: TGTGCCACCAGTGATTCCATACCTGGAACGGTACTCCACAATGAGCAGTTCTTC

J: TRBJ2-6
size: NA
V: TRBV9
D: TRBD2
CDR3: CASSMGLAGEDGANVLTF
DNA: TGTGCCAGCAGCATGGGACTAGCGGGAGAGGACGGGGCCAACGTCCTGACTTTC

J: TRBJ2-1
size: NA
V: TRBV27
D: TRBD2
CDR3: CASSSGLYDNEQFF
DNA: TGTGCCAGCAGCTCGGGACTATATGACAATGAGCAGTTCTTC

J: TRBJ1-5
size: many
V: TRBV6-1
D: TRBD1
CDR3: CASSDTRDSVLITNQPQHF
DNA: TGTGCCAGCAGCGACACCCGGGACAGCGTCCTAATTACCAATCAGCCCCAGCATTTT

J: TRBJ1-1
size: many
V: TRBV12-3/TRBV12-4
D: NA
CDR3: CASSFTPGLKRGTEAFF
DNA: TGTGCCAGCAGTTTCACCCCAGGGCTCAAAAGGGGCACTGAAGCTTTCTTT